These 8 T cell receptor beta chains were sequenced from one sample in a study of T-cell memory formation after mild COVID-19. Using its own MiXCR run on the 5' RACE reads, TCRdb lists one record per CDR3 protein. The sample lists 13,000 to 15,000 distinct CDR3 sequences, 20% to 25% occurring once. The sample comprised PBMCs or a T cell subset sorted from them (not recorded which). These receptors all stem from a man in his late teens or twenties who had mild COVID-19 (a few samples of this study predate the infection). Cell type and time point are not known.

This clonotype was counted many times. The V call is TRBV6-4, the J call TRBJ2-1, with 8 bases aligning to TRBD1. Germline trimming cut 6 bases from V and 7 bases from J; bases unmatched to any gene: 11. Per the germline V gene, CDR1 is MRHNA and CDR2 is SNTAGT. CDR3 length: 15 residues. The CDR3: CASRAQDRVTNEQFF. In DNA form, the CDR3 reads TGTGCCAGCAGAGCCCAGGACAGGGTAACAAATGAGCAGTTCTTC.

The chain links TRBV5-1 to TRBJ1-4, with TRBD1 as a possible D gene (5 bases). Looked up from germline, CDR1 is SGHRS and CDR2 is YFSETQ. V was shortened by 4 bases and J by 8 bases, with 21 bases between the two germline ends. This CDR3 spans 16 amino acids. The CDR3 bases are TGCGCCAGCAGCCTTCAGCCCGGGACCCCTGCGGAAAAACTGTTTTTT. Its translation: CASSLQPGTPAEKLFF. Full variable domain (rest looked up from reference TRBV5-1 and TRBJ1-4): KAGVTQTPRYLIKTRGQQVTLSCSPISGHRSVSWYQQTPGQGLQFLFEYFSETQRNKGNFPGRFSGRQFSNSRSEMNVSTLELGDSALYLCASSLQPGTPAEKLFFGSGTQLSVL.

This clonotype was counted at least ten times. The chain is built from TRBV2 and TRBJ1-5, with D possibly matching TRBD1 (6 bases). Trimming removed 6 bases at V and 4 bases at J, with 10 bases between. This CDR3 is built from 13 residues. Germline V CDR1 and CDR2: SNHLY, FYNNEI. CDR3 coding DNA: TGTGCCAGCAGCAACAGGGCAAATCAGCCCCAGCATTTT. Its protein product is CASSNRANQPQHF.

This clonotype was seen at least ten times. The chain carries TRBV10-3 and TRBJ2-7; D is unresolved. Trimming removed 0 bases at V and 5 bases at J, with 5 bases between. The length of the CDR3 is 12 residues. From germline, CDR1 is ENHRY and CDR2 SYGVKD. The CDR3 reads CAISESPHEQYF. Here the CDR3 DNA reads TGTGCCATCAGTGAGTCCCCCCACGAGCAGTACTTC.

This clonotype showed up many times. The CDR3 sequence: CASSSRDTFYGYTF. The CDR3 DNA follows: TGCGCCAGCAGCTCCCGGGACACCTTCTATGGCTACACCTTC. The gene calls are TRBV5-1 and TRBJ1-2; tentatively, D is TRBD1 (6 bases). The CDR3 covers 14 residues. V was trimmed by 3 bases and J by 4 bases, leaving 13 bases between them. CDR1 and CDR2 from the germline V gene are SGHRS and YFSETQ.

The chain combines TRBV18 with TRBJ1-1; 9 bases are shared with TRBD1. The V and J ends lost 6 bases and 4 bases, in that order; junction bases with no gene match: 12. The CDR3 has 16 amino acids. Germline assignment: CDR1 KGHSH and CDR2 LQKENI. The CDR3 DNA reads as TGTGCCAGCTCCCCAGGTAACAGGGGGCTGGGCACTGAAGCTTTCTTT. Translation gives CASSPGNRGLGTEAFF.

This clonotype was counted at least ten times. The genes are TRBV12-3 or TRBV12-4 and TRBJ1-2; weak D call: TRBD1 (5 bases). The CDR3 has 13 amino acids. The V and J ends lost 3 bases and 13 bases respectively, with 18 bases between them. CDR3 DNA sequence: TGTGCCAGCAGTTTTGTTCAGGGAGTTTTGTTCACCTTC. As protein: CASSFVQGVLFTF.

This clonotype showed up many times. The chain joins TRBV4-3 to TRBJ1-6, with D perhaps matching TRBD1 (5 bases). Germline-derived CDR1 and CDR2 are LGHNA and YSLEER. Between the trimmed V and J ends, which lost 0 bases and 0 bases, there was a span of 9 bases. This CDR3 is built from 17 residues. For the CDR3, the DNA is TGCGCCAGCAGCCAAGATCCAGGGAGCTCCTATAATTCACCCCTCCACTTT. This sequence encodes CASSQDPGSSYNSPLHF.